Below are 2 T cell receptor beta chains sequenced from a single sample in a study of technical replicates of blood from a handful of donors. Sequencing used immunoSEQ multiplex PCR; TCRdb keeps in-frame clones, though not all of them. The data hold tens of thousands of clones, with approximately 90% observed a single time. The sample consisted of PBMCs. Source of these receptors: a human donor in good health. Some clones in this sample may be carry-over from other donors' samples.

V and J are TRBV5-1 and TRBJ2-5; 14 bases line up with TRBD2. V trimming: 4 bases; J trimming: 6 bases; junction bases outside the gene matches: 8. This CDR3 is 16 amino acids long. Germline CDR1 SGHRS, CDR2 YFSETQ. CDR3 loop: CASSPSGTSGGQTQYF. In DNA, the CDR3 is TGCGCCAGCAGCCCCTCCGGGACTAGCGGGGGTCAGACCCAGTACTTC.

This clone was seen just once. The DNA of the CDR3 is TGTGCCAGCAGCAATACAGGGAGCTCTGGAAACACCATATATTTT. This codes for CASSNTGSSGNTIYF. The rearrangement uses TRBV27 and TRBJ1-3; tentative D call: TRBD1 (6 bases). Between the trimmed V and J ends, which lost 6 bases and 0 bases, there was a span of 12 bases. This CDR3 has 15 amino acids. Looked up from germline, CDR1 is MNHEY and CDR2 is SMNVEV (reference sequence).